These T cell receptor beta chains were read from a single sample in a study of radiotherapy plus CTLA-4 blockade in lung cancer. TCRdb's copy holds only in-frame clones and misses some; the assay was immunoSEQ multiplex PCR. The sample yields about 120,000 clones, roughly 86% seen once. Sequencing used peripheral blood, obtained from a patient treated with radiotherapy plus ipilimumab. The receptors come from a human donor with non-small cell lung cancer that progressed on radiotherapy plus ipilimumab. Some clones in this sample may be carry-over from other donors' samples. CDR3s include the opening cysteine and the closing phenylalanine or tryptophan. A D gene is named only where the DNA matches it firmly. Some rows have no size entry. The others give once, few or many, or a class for an expanded clone.

d_gene	abundance	j_gene	v_gene	CDR3aa	CDR3nt
NA	NA	TRBJ1-5	TRBV6-1	CASSEQVSNQPQHF	TGTGCCAGCAGTGAACAGGTTAGCAATCAGCCCCAGCATTTT
TRBD1	NA	TRBJ2-7	TRBV4-2	CASSQEQGSSYEQYF	TGTGCCAGCAGCCAAGAACAGGGGAGCTCCTACGAGCAGTACTTC
NA	NA	TRBJ1-5	TRBV30	CAWSQGDSNQPQHF	TGTGCCTGGAGTCAGGGAGATAGCAATCAGCCCCAGCATTTT
NA	NA	TRBJ2-3	TRBV12-5	CASGPGDSTDTQYF	TGTGCTAGTGGTCCGGGGGACTCCACAGATACGCAGTATTTT
NA	NA	TRBJ1-1	TRBV7-9	CASGSRVMNTEAFF	TGTGCCAGCGGTTCCAGGGTTATGAACACTGAAGCTTTCTTT
NA	NA	TRBJ1-1	TRBV7-8	CASSPRRANTEAFF	TGTGCCAGCAGCCCTCGTAGGGCGAACACTGAAGCTTTCTTT
NA	NA	TRBJ2-5	TRBV10-3	CAISETFETQYF	TGTGCCATCAGTGAGACATTCGAGACCCAGTACTTC
TRBD1	NA	TRBJ1-2	TRBV4-3	CASSPGWDRALHGYTF	TGCGCCAGCAGCCCCGGATGGGACAGGGCTCTGCATGGCTACACCTTC
NA	NA	TRBJ1-2	TRBV7-2	CASSLMGGGDGYTF	TGTGCCAGCAGCTTAATGGGCGGGGGCGATGGCTACACCTTC
TRBD2	few	TRBJ2-2	TRBV5-1	CASSPGGRDTGELFF	TGCGCCAGCAGCCCGGGGGGAAGGGACACCGGGGAGCTGTTTTTT
TRBD1	NA	TRBJ1-3	TRBV7-2	CASSRRTGIGNTIYF	TGTGCCAGCAGCCGACGGACAGGCATTGGAAACACCATATATTTT
NA	NA	TRBJ1-1	TRBV29-1	CSVRAEMNTEAFF	TGCAGCGTTCGCGCAGAAATGAACACTGAAGCTTTCTTT
NA	NA	TRBJ2-7	TRBV18	CASSLDSYEQYF	TGTGCCAGCTCACTAGACAGCTACGAGCAGTACTTC
TRBD1	NA	TRBJ2-1	TRBV19	CASSPSPGQGEFF	TGTGCCAGTAGTCCTAGCCCGGGACAGGGGGAGTTCTTC
NA	NA	TRBJ1-5	TRBV2	CASRVDGLSQPQHF	TGTGCCAGCAGAGTGGACGGGTTATCACAGCCCCAGCATTTT
NA	NA	TRBJ2-2	TRBV27	CASSLFGWDTGELFF	TGTGCCAGCAGTTTATTTGGGTGGGACACCGGGGAGCTGTTTTTT
NA	few	TRBJ1-2	TRBV28	CASSQGQGSGYTF	TGTGCCAGCAGCCAGGGGCAGGGGAGTGGCTACACCTTC
NA	NA	TRBJ2-1	TRBV4-3	CASSLLLRDEQFF	TGCGCCAGCAGCCTTTTACTCCGGGATGAGCAGTTCTTC
NA	NA	TRBJ1-1	TRBV10-3	CAISWGGASGTEAFF	TGTGCCATCAGTTGGGGGGGCGCGTCCGGCACTGAAGCTTTCTTT
NA	NA	TRBJ1-1	TRBV5-5	CASSLRGQNGEAFF	TGTGCCAGCAGCTTAAGGGGTCAGAACGGTGAAGCTTTCTTT
NA	NA	TRBJ2-7	TRBV5-1	CASSFGPNETPWGQYF	TGCGCCAGCAGCTTCGGACCAAATGAGACACCGTGGGGGCAGTACTTC
NA	few	TRBJ2-5	TRBV2	CASSPQPGQETQYF	TGTGCCAGCAGCCCCCAGCCGGGTCAGGAGACCCAGTACTTC
NA	NA	TRBJ1-1	TRBV28	CASSLGIWAFF	TGTGCCAGCAGTTTGGGGATTTGGGCTTTCTTT
TRBD1	NA	TRBJ1-4	TRBV29-1	CSVDPRTGNEKLFF	TGCAGCGTTGACCCCCGGACAGGGAATGAAAAACTGTTTTTT
NA	NA	TRBJ2-3	TRBV9	CASSVRLGSTDTQYF	TGTGCCAGCAGCGTAAGACTAGGGAGCACAGATACGCAGTATTTT
NA	NA	TRBJ2-3	TRBV5-1	CASSSLTDTQYF	TGCGCCAGCAGCTCGCTGACTGATACGCAGTATTTT
NA	NA	TRBJ2-2	TRBV5-1	CASSLGLNTGELFF	TGCGCCAGCAGCTTGGGACTGAACACCGGGGAGCTGTTTTTT
TRBD1	few	TRBJ1-4	TRBV14	CASSQQGVYEKLFF	TGTGCCAGCAGCCAACAGGGGGTTTATGAAAAACTGTTTTTT
NA	NA	TRBJ2-3	TRBV27	CASSRWTGSSTDTQYF	TGTGCCAGCAGTAGGTGGACTGGATCTAGCACAGATACGCAGTATTTT
TRBD2	NA	TRBJ2-3	TRBV2	CASSTTPGQITPGLAGGPDTQYF	TGTGCCAGCAGTACAACCCCGGGACAGATTACACCGGGACTAGCGGGGGGGCCAGATACGCAGTATTTT
NA	NA	TRBJ2-4	TRBV18	CASSPKSGLTKNIQYF	TGTGCCAGCTCACCAAAATCAGGGCTGACCAAAAACATTCAGTACTTC
TRBD2	NA	TRBJ2-3	TRBV18	CASSPLIAGATDTQYF	TGTGCCAGCTCACCCCTTATAGCGGGGGCCACAGATACGCAGTATTTT
NA	NA	TRBJ1-1	TRBV7-6	CASSFLQGNTEAFF	TGTGCCAGCAGCTTTCTACAGGGGAACACTGAAGCTTTCTTT
NA	NA	TRBJ1-1	TRBV5-1	CASSLGGLGTEAFF	TGCGCCAGCAGCTTAGGTGGGTTGGGCACTGAAGCTTTCTTT